The clone carrying this TCR beta chain showed up just a few times. Its target is not known. The CDR3 runs to 14 residues. The V gene's germline CDR1 is LNHNV and CDR2 YYDKDF (reference sequence). The V end was cut by 0 bases, the J end by 5 bases, with 10 bases between. These data originate in a study of regulatory T cells in long-lasting Graves disease. The time point denotes: newly diagnosed GD, antithyroid drugs for less than 3 months. PBMC-extracted RNA yielded the TCR library. According to the study, TCR beta libraries were built with iRepertoire HTBI primers and CDR3-region Arm-PCR. In the original analysis: Identification yielded around 64 TRBV and around 15 TRBJ segments across samples. Each CDR3 protein gets one entry after TCRdb re-called the multiplex PCR reads with MiXCR. TCRdb's processing, not the authors', yielded these V and J calls. The sample holds about 200,000 distinct CDR3 sequences, about 16% seen once.

The study's findings and limits: Persistent disease favored TRBV28, TRBJ1-2 and TRBJ2-5.

The TCR sequence derives from a female donor with Graves disease. This specimen was peripheral blood mononuclear cells (PBMCs), taken at new diagnosis, from a patient treated with antithyroid drugs. The chain links TRBV15 to TRBJ2-5; D may be TRBD2 (5 bases). The CDR3 bases are TGTGCCACCAGCAGAGATCGGGGTGGGGAGACCCAGTACTTC. Translating it yields CATSRDRGGETQYF.